This T cell receptor (beta chain) was retrieved from a study of T cell changes during pregnancy in multiple sclerosis. Germline V CDR1 and CDR2: SGHNT, YYREEE (reference sequence). V lost 0 bases and J lost 2, with 18 bases in between. This CDR3 spans 18 amino acids. TCRdb's copy holds only in-frame clones and misses some; the assay was immunoSEQ multiplex PCR. The profile shows about 57,000 clones, roughly 92% of them singletons. Sequences were derived from CD4+ T cells from peripheral blood mononuclear cells, sampled in the third trimester of pregnancy. The chain recombines TRBV5-4 with TRBJ2-1; maybe TRBD2 (6 bases). The receptor's source is a female donor with multiple sclerosis, enrolled in a pregnancy study. The CDR3 is CASSLGASGRGTYNEQFF. CDR3 nucleotides: TGTGCCAGCAGCTTGGGGGCTAGTGGGCGGGGTACCTACAATGAGCAGTTCTTC.